Sequencing of this T cell receptor beta chain was carried out in a study of T cell responses to AZD1222 COVID-19 vaccine. Study-level points and caveats: White British people made up most donors, females outnumbered males, and clonal diversity was possibly underestimated. Elevations in Spike-specific TCR breadth and depth followed administration of two AZD1222 doses.

Sequenced by immunoSEQ multiplex PCR; TCRdb stores in-frame clones only, minus some. The sample holds 180,000 or so clones, 92% seen once. Comments on this clone: As yet, its antigen is unknown.

With 3 bases removed from V and 6 bases from J, the gap between germline ends came to 11 bases. Germline loops: CDR1 SGHTA, CDR2 FQGTGA. CDR3 length equals 13 residues. V and J are TRBV7-3 and TRBJ1-2; tentatively, D is TRBD1 (6 bases). Sequenced material: peripheral blood, taken 28 days after the second AZD1222 dose. The TCR comes from an adult who received the AZD1222 COVID-19 vaccine. For the CDR3, the DNA is TGTGCCAGCAGCTTTTCAGCAGGGGATGGCTACACCTTC. Translating gives CASSFSAGDGYTF.